This T cell receptor (beta chain) was sequenced for a study of control samples from healthy donors and cancer patients. The assay was immunoSEQ multiplex PCR, and TCRdb's table has in-frame clones only and misses some. The sample carries around 200,000 clones, over 90% recorded once. Trimming removed 7 bases from V and 3 bases from J, with 16 bases in between. Germline V gene sequence: CDR1 MDHEN, CDR2 SYDVKM. The CDR3 extends over 14 amino acids. This clone is a singleton in its sample. The chain combines TRBV28 with TRBJ2-7; perhaps TRBD1 as D (6 bases). The clonotype comes from a middle-aged man in good health. Sequenced input: blood. The CDR3 sequence is CASNRQQGFYEQYV. The CDR3 region has the DNA TGTGCCAGCAACCGCCAGCAGGGGTTCTACGAGCAGTACGTC.